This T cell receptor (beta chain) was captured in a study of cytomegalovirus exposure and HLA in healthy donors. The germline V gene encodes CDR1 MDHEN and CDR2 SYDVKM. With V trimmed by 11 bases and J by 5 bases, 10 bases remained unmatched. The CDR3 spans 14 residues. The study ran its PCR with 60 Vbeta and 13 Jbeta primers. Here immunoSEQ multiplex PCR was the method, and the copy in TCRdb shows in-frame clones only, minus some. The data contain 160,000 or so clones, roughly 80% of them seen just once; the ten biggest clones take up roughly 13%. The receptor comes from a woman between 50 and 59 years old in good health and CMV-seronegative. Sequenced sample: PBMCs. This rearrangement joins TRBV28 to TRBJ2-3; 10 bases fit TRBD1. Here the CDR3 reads CAALGTGAGDTQYF. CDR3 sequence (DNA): TGTGCCGCCCTTGGGACAGGGGCGGGAGATACGCAGTATTTT.